Listed below are T cell receptor beta chains from one sample, sequenced in a study of blood T cell repertoires in COVID-19. Measured with immunoSEQ multiplex PCR; TCRdb has only the in-frame clones, and not every one. The sample shows more than 250,000 clones, approximately 88% of them seen only once. The sample taken for sequencing was PBMCs or T cells enriched from blood (not recorded which). These receptors were obtained from a middle-aged woman who had recovered from COVID-19. Each CDR3 is given with its conserved first and last residue. A D gene is named only where the DNA matches it firmly. Where a row states a size, it is once, few, many or the class of an expanded clone; other rows omit it.

TRBJ1-2	-	-	TRBV3-1/TRBV3-2	CASSQGQTNYGYTF	TGTGCCAGCAGCCAAGGACAGACTAACTATGGCTACACCTTC
TRBJ2-5	TRBD1	-	TRBV3-1/TRBV3-2	CASSQGDRGQVWETQYF	TGTGCCAGCAGCCAGGGGGACAGGGGGCAGGTCTGGGAGACCCAGTACTTC
TRBJ2-7	-	-	TRBV28	CASRPGGRPYEQYF	TGTGCCAGCAGGCCCGGGGGGCGTCCTTACGAGCAGTACTTC
TRBJ2-2	-	-	TRBV12-3/TRBV12-4	CASSFSGGELFF	TGTGCCAGCAGTTTCTCGGGCGGGGAGCTGTTTTTT
TRBJ2-1	-	-	TRBV7-3	CASSLLLGGEQFF	TGTGCCAGCAGCTTACTTCTCGGGGGTGAGCAGTTCTTC
TRBJ2-2	-	-	TRBV30	CAWSHTANTGELFF	TGTGCCTGGAGTCACACAGCGAACACCGGGGAGCTGTTTTTT
TRBJ1-1	TRBD1	-	TRBV5-4	CASSPGTVERSFF	TGTGCCAGCAGCCCCGGGACAGTCGAAAGGTCTTTCTTT
TRBJ2-7	TRBD2	-	TRBV24-1	CATSRGGSYEQYF	TGTGCCACCAGCCGGGGGGGAAGCTACGAGCAGTACTTC
TRBJ2-7	-	-	TRBV28	CASKKAVPPYEQYF	TGTGCCAGCAAAAAAGCGGTACCGCCTTACGAGCAGTACTTC
TRBJ2-5	TRBD1	-	TRBV3-1/TRBV3-2	CASSRSGTDKETQYF	TGTGCCAGCAGTCGGTCGGGGACAGACAAAGAGACCCAGTACTTC
TRBJ1-2	TRBD1	once	TRBV5-4	CASSLAAGTGGMNGYTF	TGTGCCAGCAGCTTGGCAGCTGGGACAGGTGGAATGAATGGCTACACCTTC
TRBJ2-1	-	once	TRBV28	CASSLGYRVQEQFF	TGTGCCAGCAGTTTAGGCTACAGGGTGCAGGAGCAGTTCTTC
TRBJ2-1	-	-	TRBV11-3	CASSPRRDEQFF	TGTGCCAGCAGCCCCCGGCGGGATGAGCAGTTCTTC
TRBJ1-1	TRBD1	-	TRBV28	CASAEGGLLNTEAFF	TGTGCCAGCGCGGAAGGGGGCCTATTGAACACTGAAGCTTTCTTT
TRBJ2-7	TRBD1	-	TRBV5-1	CASSLANRGLSYEQYF	TGCGCCAGCAGCTTGGCCAACAGGGGGCTTTCCTACGAGCAGTACTTC
TRBJ2-7	-	few	TRBV29-1	CSVEELEGVEQYF	TGCAGCGTTGAAGAGTTGGAGGGAGTCGAGCAGTACTTC
TRBJ2-1	TRBD2	-	TRBV11-1	CASSPGTSTYNEQFF	TGTGCCAGCAGCCCCGGGACTAGTACCTACAATGAGCAGTTCTTC
TRBJ2-3	TRBD2	-	TRBV10-3	CAISDPTSGVTDTQYF	TGTGCCATCAGTGACCCGACTAGCGGAGTCACAGATACGCAGTATTTT
TRBJ1-1	TRBD1	-	TRBV19	CASSRGQAITEAFF	TGTGCCAGTAGTAGGGGACAGGCTATAACTGAAGCTTTCTTT
TRBJ2-5	-	once	TRBV4-3	CASSQVWELQETQYF	TGCGCCAGCAGCCAAGTGTGGGAGCTTCAAGAGACCCAGTACTTC
TRBJ2-7	TRBD1	-	TRBV6-5	CASRQGAFFSYEQYF	TGTGCCAGCAGACAGGGGGCCTTTTTCTCCTACGAGCAGTACTTC
TRBJ1-2	-	few	TRBV27	CASSLIPGSDYGYTF	TGTGCCAGCAGTTTAATCCCAGGGTCAGACTATGGCTACACCTTC
TRBJ2-2	-	few	TRBV5-1	CASRIFSVGELFF	TGCGCCAGCAGGATATTTAGTGTCGGGGAGCTGTTTTTT
TRBJ2-1	TRBD1	-	TRBV4-3	CASSRDRALDNEQFF	TGCGCCAGCAGCCGCGACAGGGCGTTGGACAATGAGCAGTTCTTC
TRBJ1-6	TRBD1	-	TRBV10-2	CATGGDPATGAGNSPLHF	TGCGCCACTGGGGGGGACCCCGCGACAGGGGCGGGTAATTCACCCCTCCACTTT
TRBJ2-6	TRBD1	once	TRBV23-1	CASSPPGTGSGANVLTF	TGCGCCAGCAGTCCCCCCGGGACAGGGTCTGGGGCCAACGTCCTGACTTTC
TRBJ2-1	TRBD2	-	TRBV12-3/TRBV12-4	CASSFSGARQFF	TGTGCCAGCAGTTTTAGCGGGGCCCGCCAGTTCTTC
TRBJ1-3	-	-	TRBV10-3	CAISESLTGPGNTIYF	TGTGCCATCAGTGAGTCGTTGACAGGTCCTGGAAACACCATATATTTT
TRBJ1-1	-	-	TRBV29-1	CSVEADNRPNTEAFF	TGCAGCGTTGAGGCGGACAACCGCCCGAACACTGAAGCTTTCTTT
TRBJ2-1	-	-	TRBV28	CASTFPGSRNEQFF	TGTGCCAGCACCTTCCCAGGGTCGCGCAATGAGCAGTTCTTC
TRBJ2-3	-	-	TRBV11-2	CASSLGIGTDTQYF	TGTGCCAGCAGCCTCGGGATTGGCACAGATACGCAGTATTTT
TRBJ2-1	TRBD1	-	TRBV19	CASTHFAGTGGRGEQFF	TGTGCCAGCACACACTTCGCCGGGACAGGGGGCAGAGGTGAGCAGTTCTTC
TRBJ2-3	-	-	TRBV7-3	CASSLMVVRDTQYF	TGTGCCAGCAGCTTAATGGTCGTCCGGGATACGCAGTATTTT
TRBJ2-1	TRBD2	-	TRBV7-3	CASSLRSSGTSYNEQFF	TGTGCCAGCAGCTTAAGGTCTAGCGGGACCTCATACAATGAGCAGTTCTTC
TRBJ2-2	TRBD1	few	TRBV28	CASSSTGENTGELFF	TGTGCCAGCAGTTCGACAGGGGAGAACACCGGGGAGCTGTTTTTT